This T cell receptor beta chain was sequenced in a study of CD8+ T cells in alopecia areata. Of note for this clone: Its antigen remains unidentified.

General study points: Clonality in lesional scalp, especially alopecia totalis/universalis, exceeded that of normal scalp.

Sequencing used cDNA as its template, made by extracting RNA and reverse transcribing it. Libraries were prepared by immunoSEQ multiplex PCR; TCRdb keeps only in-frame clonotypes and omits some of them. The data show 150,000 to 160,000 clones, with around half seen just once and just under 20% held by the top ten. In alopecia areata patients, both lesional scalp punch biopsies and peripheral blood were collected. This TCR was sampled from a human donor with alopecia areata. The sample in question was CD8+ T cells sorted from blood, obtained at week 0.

CDR3 in amino acids: CASGLGEPQHF. The CDR3 DNA reads TGTGCTAGTGGTTTGGGGGAGCCCCAGCATTTT. J is TRBJ1-5 and V is TRBV12-5; the D is unclear. CDR1 is LGHNT, CDR2 FRNRAP, per germline. The CDR3 consists of 11 residues. The V end lost 1 base, the J end lost 8 bases, and 3 bases lay between the germline ends.